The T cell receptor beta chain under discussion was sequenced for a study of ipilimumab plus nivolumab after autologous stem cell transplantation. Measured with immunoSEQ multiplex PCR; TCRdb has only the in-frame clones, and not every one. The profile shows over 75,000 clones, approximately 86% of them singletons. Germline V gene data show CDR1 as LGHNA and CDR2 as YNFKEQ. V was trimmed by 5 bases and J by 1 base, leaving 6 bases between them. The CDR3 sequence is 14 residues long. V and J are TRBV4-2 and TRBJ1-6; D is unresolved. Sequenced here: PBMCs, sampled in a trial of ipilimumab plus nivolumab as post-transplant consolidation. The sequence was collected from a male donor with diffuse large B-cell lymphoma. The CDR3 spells CASSVRSYNSPLHF. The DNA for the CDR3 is TGTGCCAGCAGCGTAAGGTCCTATAATTCACCCCTCCACTTT.